Listed here are 28 T cell receptor beta chains from one sample, sequenced in a study of cytomegalovirus exposure and HLA in healthy donors. PCR was performed using 60 Vbeta and 13 Jbeta primers. Using immunoSEQ multiplex PCR, the repertoire was profiled, and TCRdb retains in-frame clones only, with some absent. The sample consists of some 95,000 clones, about 69% of them appearing once. The sequencing input was PBMCs. The receptors here all came from a woman aged 18 to 35 in good health and CMV-seropositive.

This clone was seen a few times. J is TRBJ2-2 and V is TRBV9; 7 positions agree with TRBD1. The CDR3 is 21 residues long. In germline, CDR1 is SGDLS, CDR2 YYNGEE. The V and J ends lost 1 base and 0 bases, in that order; junction bases with no gene match: 18. CDR3 residues: CASSVSIGGRELDANTGELFF. Written as DNA, the CDR3 is TGTGCCAGCAGCGTATCAATAGGGGGCAGGGAGTTGGACGCGAACACCGGGGAGCTGTTTTTT.

This chain uses TRBV7-3 with TRBJ2-3, with TRBD2 matching over 7 bases. The germline gives CDR1 SGHTA, CDR2 FQGTGA. CDR3 length: 15 residues. V was pared by 8 bases and J by 0 bases, with 8 bases of the junction left unmatched. The DNA for the CDR3 is TGTGCCAGCGGCGTGGCAGCGGGGAGCACAGATACGCAGTATTTT. Its protein product is CASGVAAGSTDTQYF. The full variable domain, with the rest looked up from reference TRBV7-3 and TRBJ2-3, is GAGVSQTPSNKVTEKGKYVELRCDPISGHTALYWYRQSLGQGPEFLIYFQGTGAADDSGLPNDRFFAVRPEGSVSTLKIQRTERGDSAVYLCASGVAAGSTDTQYFGPGTRLTVL.

The sample holds a few counts of this clone. The CDR3 DNA sequence: TGCGCCAGCAGCCAGAACGAGGGACAGGGGAGCTCCTATAATTCACCCCTCCACTTT. This sequence encodes CASSQNEGQGSSYNSPLHF. The chain links TRBV4-3 to TRBJ1-6; 10 positions match TRBD1. The germline CDR1 and CDR2 sequences are LGHNA and YSLEER. V lost 3 bases, J lost 0 bases, and 8 bases stayed unmatched. The CDR3 is 19 amino acids.

The rearrangement joins TRBV23-1 to TRBJ2-7; D gene unclear. TRBV23-1 is flagged as an ORF with uncertain function. The CDR3 runs 16 residues. The V end lost 6 bases, the J end lost 4 bases, and 22 bases lay between the germline ends. This CDR3 is CASSTMAAATTYEQYF. CDR3 nucleotides: TGCGCCAGCAGCACCATGGCGGCAGCCACCACTTACGAGCAGTACTTC.

The chain has TRBV5-5 and TRBJ2-7; unclear D gene. The germline V gene has CDR1 SGHKS and CDR2 YYEKEE (reference sequence). The CDR3 is 12 amino acids. V was cut by 3 bases and J by 3 bases, with 7 bases left in between. The CDR3 reads CASSSRGYEQYF. The CDR3, as DNA: TGTGCCAGCAGCTCCCGAGGCTACGAGCAGTACTTC.

V gene TRBV7-3 combines with J gene TRBJ2-3; D gene unclear. This CDR3 is 13 amino acids long. CDR1 is SGHTA, CDR2 FQGTGA, per germline. Trimming stripped 8 bases from V and 0 bases from J, with 9 bases between. The CDR3 sequence: CASALLSTDTQYF. CDR3 nucleotide sequence: TGTGCCAGCGCGCTACTTAGCACAGATACGCAGTATTTT.

This rearrangement joins TRBV9 to TRBJ1-4; 7 positions match TRBD1. The germline CDR1 and CDR2 sequences are SGDLS and YYNGEE. The length of the CDR3 is 15 residues. V shed 4 bases, J shed 6 bases, and the junction held 9 bases outside the gene matches. The chain's CDR3 is CASSPRGTAYEKLFF. The CDR3 bases are TGTGCCAGCAGCCCTCGGGGGACAGCTTATGAAAAACTGTTTTTT.

The chain uses TRBV9 and TRBJ2-1, with TRBD2 matching over 10 bases. The germline V gene encodes CDR1 SGDLS and CDR2 YYNGEE. Germline trimming cut 0 bases from V and 5 bases from J; bases unmatched to any gene: 5. The CDR3 loop spans 16 amino acids. CDR3 in amino acids: CASSVALGTSDNEQFF. DNA of the CDR3: TGTGCCAGCAGCGTAGCTCTTGGGACTAGCGACAATGAGCAGTTCTTC.

This chain connects TRBV5-1 to TRBJ2-5; D is ambiguous. The CDR3 totals 14 residues. V lost 0 bases and J lost 7, with 13 bases in between. The germline V gene has CDR1 SGHRS and CDR2 YFSETQ. The CDR3: CASSLVVVSGTQYF. CDR3 DNA: TGCGCCAGCAGCTTGGTTGTGGTCTCCGGGACCCAGTACTTC.

V is TRBV7-9 and J is TRBJ2-5, with TRBD2 identical over 11 bases. CDR1 and CDR2 from the germline V gene are SEHNR and FQNEAQ (reference sequence). V gave up 0 bases and J gave up 3 bases; unmatched junction bases: 6. CDR3 size: 17 residues. For the CDR3, the DNA is TGTGCCAGCAGCTTAGCGTTCGGGACTAGCGGTGAAGAGACCCAGTACTTC. Its translation is CASSLAFGTSGEETQYF.

The chain uses TRBV15 and TRBJ1-2; D might be TRBD1 (5 bases). Germline V gene data show CDR1 as LNHNV and CDR2 as YYDKDF (reference sequence). This CDR3 region has 15 residues. V lost 0 bases and J 10 bases, leaving 18 bases between the germline ends. The CDR3 DNA reads as TGTGCCACCAGCAGAGAGGATTCAAGTGCGGGGGTCTACACCTTC. It translates to CATSREDSSAGVYTF.

The chain's CDR3 is CASSLRNSGNTIYF. Here the CDR3 DNA reads TGTGCCAGCAGCCTCAGGAACTCTGGAAACACCATATATTTT. The rearrangement uses TRBV7-6 and TRBJ1-3; no clear D gene. This CDR3 spans 14 amino acids. V lost 5 bases, J lost 0 bases, and 8 bases lay in between. Germline V gene sequence: CDR1 SGHVS, CDR2 FNYEAQ.

J is TRBJ1-1 and V is TRBV29-1; possible D gene TRBD1, 5 bases. Germline loops: CDR1 SQVTM, CDR2 ANQGSEA. Trimming pared 5 bases from V and 5 bases from J, leaving 30 bases between. The CDR3 is 18 residues long. The CDR3 DNA reads as TGCAGCGTTCCAGACCTTTTGGGGGGAGAAACTCGCGGGACTGAAGCTTTCTTT. Encoded protein: CSVPDLLGGETRGTEAFF.

This chain uses TRBV30 with TRBJ2-3, with TRBD1 matching over 7 bases. The germline gives CDR1 GTSNPN, CDR2 SVGIG (reference sequence). V trimming: 1 base; J trimming: 2 bases; junction bases outside the gene matches: 3. This CDR3 is built from 14 residues. In DNA form, the CDR3 reads TGTGCCTGGAGTGGAGGGGGCAACACAGATACGCAGTATTTT. Translating it yields CAWSGGGNTDTQYF.

This clone appeared once. This chain links TRBV6-1 with TRBJ2-2; unclear D gene. This CDR3 is built from 11 residues. The germline V gene has CDR1 MNHNS and CDR2 SASEGT. The V and J ends lost 8 bases and 7 bases respectively, with 8 bases between them. The CDR3 protein is CASRLNGELFF. CDR3 nucleotides: TGTGCCAGCCGACTGAACGGGGAGCTGTTTTTT.

V usage is TRBV9 and J usage is TRBJ2-1; 8 bases are shared with TRBD1. The V segment lost 0 bases and the J segment 3 bases; nucleotides outside the gene matches: 5. From germline, CDR1 is SGDLS and CDR2 YYNGEE. The CDR3 has 16 residues. In DNA, the CDR3 is TGTGCCAGCAGCGTAGTAGCAGGACAGGGCTACAATGAGCAGTTCTTC. Its translation is CASSVVAGQGYNEQFF.

This clone was recorded once. The V and J genes are TRBV5-5 and TRBJ2-7; 7 nucleotides agree with TRBD1. The CDR3 is 15 amino acids. Germline V CDR1 and CDR2: SGHKS, YYEKEE (reference sequence). J gave up 3 bases and V 2 bases, and 8 bases lay outside the gene matches. The CDR3 DNA follows: TGTGCCAGCAGCTTCCGTCCGGGACAGAGCTACGAGCAGTACTTC. The encoded protein is CASSFRPGQSYEQYF. Combining the CDR3 with reference TRBV5-5 and TRBJ2-7 gives the whole variable domain DAGVTQSPTHLIKTRGQQVTLRCSPISGHKSVSWYQQVLGQGPQFIFQYYEKEERGRGNFPDRFSARQFPNYSSELNVNALLLGDSALYLCASSFRPGQSYEQYFGPGTRLTVT.

This clone appeared a single time. The chain employs TRBV2 and TRBJ2-1, with 10 bases lining up with TRBD2. Germline assignment: CDR1 SNHLY and CDR2 FYNNEI. This CDR3 spans 14 amino acids. The CDR3 nucleotides are TGTGCAACACAGCGGGAGGGCCAGGACAATGAGCAGTTCTTC. Its translation: CATQREGQDNEQFF.

V is TRBV6-1 and J is TRBJ1-4; D is undetermined. The CDR3 loop spans 14 amino acids. Per germline, CDR1 MNHNS and CDR2 SASEGT. V was cut by 8 bases and J by 0 bases, with 10 bases left in between. As DNA, the CDR3 is TGTGCCAGCGGACTGACACCAACTAATGAAAAACTGTTTTTT. Translating it yields CASGLTPTNEKLFF.

CDR3: CASSIGAGRKFEAFF. CDR3 in DNA: TGTGCCAGTAGTATAGGGGCAGGGAGGAAGTTTGAAGCTTTCTTT. This chain joins TRBV19 and TRBJ1-1; D may be TRBD1 (5 bases). CDR1 LNHDA and CDR2 SQIVND come from the germline V gene (reference sequence). Trimming removed 1 base at V and 7 bases at J, with 16 bases between. The CDR3 totals 15 residues.

This sequence joins TRBV11-3 and TRBJ2-2; 12 bases fit TRBD1. The CDR3 spans 17 residues. Germline V lookup: CDR1 SGHNT, CDR2 YENEEA. Trimming took 5 bases from V and 7 from J; bases not matched to a gene: 11. CDR3 residues: CASSPGTGGREGGELFF. The CDR3 nucleotides are TGTGCCAGCAGCCCGGGGACAGGGGGCAGAGAGGGCGGGGAGCTGTTTTTT.

CDR3 in DNA: TGTGCCAGCAGCTCGGATAAGGGCCTTTTGGAGGCTAGGCGCGATGAGCAGTTCTTC. Translating it yields CASSSDKGLLEARRDEQFF. V usage is TRBV11-1 and J usage is TRBJ2-1, with a weak D call TRBD2 (5 bases). The CDR3 extends over 19 amino acids. Germline CDR1 SGHAT, CDR2 FQDESV (reference sequence). V lost 4 bases and J lost 8, with 30 bases in between. Variable domain in full (rest from reference TRBV11-1 and TRBJ2-1): EAEVAQSPRYKITEKSQAVAFWCDPISGHATLYWYRQILGQGPELLVQFQDESVVDDSQLPKDRFSAERLKGVDSTLKIQPAELGDSAMYLCASSSDKGLLEARRDEQFFGPGTRLTVL.

This clone was observed a single time. The chain recombines TRBV7-2 with TRBJ2-4; a possible D gene is TRBD2 (5 bases). The CDR3 is made up of 15 amino acids. Trimming stripped 5 bases from V and 6 bases from J, with 17 bases between. Per germline, CDR1 SGHTA and CDR2 FQGNSA. The CDR3 nucleotides are TGTGCCAGCAGCCCCCGGTGGGGAGTCGGAAACATTCAGTACTTC. This codes for CASSPRWGVGNIQYF.

The J gene is TRBJ1-2, the V gene TRBV19; 7 bases fit TRBD1. This CDR3 has 15 residues. J gave up 4 bases and V 6 bases, and 11 bases lay outside the gene matches. Germline CDR1 LNHDA, CDR2 SQIVND (reference sequence). The CDR3 nucleotides are TGTGCCAGTAGCCCCCACCAGGGGGGAAGCTATGGCTACACCTTC. Translating it yields CASSPHQGGSYGYTF.

This clone was counted a single time. This chain uses TRBV9 with TRBJ1-4; tentatively, D is TRBD1 (6 bases). Trimming stripped 4 bases from V and 0 bases from J, with 10 bases between. Germline V gene lookup returns CDR1 SGDLS and CDR2 YYNGEE. This CDR3 spans 15 amino acids. This CDR3 reads CASSQGPSTNEKLFF. CDR3 sequence (DNA): TGTGCCAGCAGCCAGGGGCCTTCAACTAATGAAAAACTGTTTTTT.

The V call is TRBV6-1, the J call TRBJ1-2, with a tentative D call TRBD1 (6 bases). The CDR3 extends over 13 amino acids. The germline V gene encodes CDR1 MNHNS and CDR2 SASEGT. V lost 7 bases to trimming and J lost 4 bases, with 13 bases between them. The CDR3 loop is CASILDRSYGYTF. The CDR3 DNA sequence: TGTGCCAGCATCCTCGACAGGTCCTATGGCTACACCTTC.

The chain joins TRBV7-2 to TRBJ1-4; D may be TRBD1 (5 bases). Germline assignment: CDR1 SGHTA and CDR2 FQGNSA. This CDR3 is built from 15 residues. The germline V and J ends were trimmed by 2 bases and 8 bases, with 15 bases remaining between them. CDR3 protein: CASSLKSGPSEKLFF. The CDR3, as DNA: TGTGCCAGCAGCTTAAAGTCAGGGCCGTCGGAAAAACTGTTTTTT.

With respect to this clone: Within the sample, other DNA sequences also encode this same CDR3. The chain couples TRBV4-3 to TRBJ1-4; 12 bases line up with TRBD1. This CDR3 contains 14 residues. V shed 3 bases, J shed 8 bases, and the junction held 1 base outside the gene matches. CDR1 is LGHNA and CDR2 is YSLEER in the germline V gene. The CDR3 reads CASSQGTGGEKLFF. Written as DNA, the CDR3 is TGCGCCAGCAGCCAGGGGACAGGGGGCGAAAAACTGTTTTTT.